The sequence of this T cell receptor (beta chain) was determined in a study of cytomegalovirus exposure and HLA in healthy donors. With respect to this clone: Its antigen remains unidentified.

Study observations and caveats: That first-cohort TCR clusters tended to co-occur in the 95 to 150 validation repertoires was found in a later analysis.

These donors were members of the roughly 120-subject validation cohort, a group separate from the roughly 670-subject first cohort. Profiled with immunoSEQ multiplex PCR; TCRdb holds only in-frame clones, not every one. The repertoire consists of over 150,000 clones, with 75% to 90% occurring once and the leading ten covering 20% to 25%. What was sequenced was PBMCs. The sequence was obtained from a man between 18 and 29 years old in good health and CMV-seropositive.

CDR3 DNA: TGTGCCAGCAGTTCCGTGGTGGGACAGGGGTATTCACCCCTCCACTTT. Translating gives CASSSVVGQGYSPLHF. The rearrangement joins TRBV6-5 to TRBJ1-6, with TRBD1 matching 10 bases. The CDR3 is 16 residues long. V lost 4 bases, J lost 8 bases, and 8 bases stayed unmatched. Germline V gene data show CDR1 as MNHEY and CDR2 as SVGAGI.